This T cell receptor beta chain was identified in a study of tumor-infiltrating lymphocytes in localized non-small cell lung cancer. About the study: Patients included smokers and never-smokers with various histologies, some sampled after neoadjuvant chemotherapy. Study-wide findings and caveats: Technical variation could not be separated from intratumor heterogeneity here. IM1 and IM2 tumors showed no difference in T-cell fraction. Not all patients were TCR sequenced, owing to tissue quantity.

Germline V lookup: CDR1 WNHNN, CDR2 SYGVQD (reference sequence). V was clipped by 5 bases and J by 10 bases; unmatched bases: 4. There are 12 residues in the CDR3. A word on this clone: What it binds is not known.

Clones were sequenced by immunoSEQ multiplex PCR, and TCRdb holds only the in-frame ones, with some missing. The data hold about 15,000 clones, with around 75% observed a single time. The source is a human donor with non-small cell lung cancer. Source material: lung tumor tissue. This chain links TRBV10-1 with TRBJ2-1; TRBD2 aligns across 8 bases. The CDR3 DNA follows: TGCGCCAGCAGTTTTAGCGGGGCGGAGCAGTTCTTC. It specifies CASSFSGAEQFF.